The entry that follows covers one T cell receptor (beta chain) sequence. The data derive from a study of control samples from healthy donors and cancer patients. Here immunoSEQ multiplex PCR was the method, and the copy in TCRdb shows in-frame clones only, minus some. The sample shows 150,000 to 200,000 clones, around 89% of them seen only once. The J segment lost 9 bases and the V segment lost 4 bases, leaving 0 bases of the junction unmatched. Germline V gene lookup returns CDR1 MNHEY and CDR2 SMNVEV (reference sequence). The CDR3 sequence is 11 residues long. This sequence originates from a woman aged 50 to 60 in good health. The specimen sequenced was blood. The chain is built from TRBV27 and TRBJ2-4; 7 bases line up with TRBD2. CDR3 sequence reads: CASSSGGIQYF. CDR3 nucleotides: TGTGCCAGCAGTTCGGGAGGCATTCAGTACTTC.